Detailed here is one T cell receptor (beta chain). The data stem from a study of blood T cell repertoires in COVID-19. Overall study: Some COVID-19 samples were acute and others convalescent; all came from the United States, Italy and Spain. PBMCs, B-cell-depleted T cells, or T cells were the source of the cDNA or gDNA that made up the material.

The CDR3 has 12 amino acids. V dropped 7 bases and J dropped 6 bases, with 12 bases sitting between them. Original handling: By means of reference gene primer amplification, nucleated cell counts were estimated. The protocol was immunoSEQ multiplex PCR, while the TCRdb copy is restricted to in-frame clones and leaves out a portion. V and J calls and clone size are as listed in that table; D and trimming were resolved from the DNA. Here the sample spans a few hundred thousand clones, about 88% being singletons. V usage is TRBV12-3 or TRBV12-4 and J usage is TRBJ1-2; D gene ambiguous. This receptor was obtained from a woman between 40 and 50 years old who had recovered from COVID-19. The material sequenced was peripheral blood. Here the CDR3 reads CASNDPGNGYTF. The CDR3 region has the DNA TGTGCCAGCAATGACCCGGGAAATGGCTACACCTTC.